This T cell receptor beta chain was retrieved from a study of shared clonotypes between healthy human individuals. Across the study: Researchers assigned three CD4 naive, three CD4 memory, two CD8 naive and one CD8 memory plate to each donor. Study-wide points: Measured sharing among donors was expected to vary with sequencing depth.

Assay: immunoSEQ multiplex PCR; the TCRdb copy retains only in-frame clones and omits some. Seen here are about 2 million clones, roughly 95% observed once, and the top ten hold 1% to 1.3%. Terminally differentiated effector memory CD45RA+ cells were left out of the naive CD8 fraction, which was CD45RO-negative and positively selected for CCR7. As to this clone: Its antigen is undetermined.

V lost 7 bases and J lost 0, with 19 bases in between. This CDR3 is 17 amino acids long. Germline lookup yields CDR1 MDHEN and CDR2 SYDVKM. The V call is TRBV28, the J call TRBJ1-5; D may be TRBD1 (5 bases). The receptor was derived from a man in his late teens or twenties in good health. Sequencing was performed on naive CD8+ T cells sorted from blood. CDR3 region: CASKDINYGYSNQPQHF. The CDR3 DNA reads TGTGCCAGCAAGGACATCAACTATGGGTATAGCAATCAGCCCCAGCATTTT. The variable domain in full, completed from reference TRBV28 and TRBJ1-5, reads DVKVTQSSRYLVKRTGEKVFLECVQDMDHENMFWYRQDPGLGLRLIYFSYDVKMKEKGDIPEGYSVSREKKERFSLILESASTNQTSMYLCASKDINYGYSNQPQHFGDGTRLSIL.